This section outlines one T cell receptor (beta chain) sequence together with its context. The target antigen is unknown. This specimen belongs to a study of CD8 T cells in Susac syndrome. General study findings and limits: The study conceded that relatively few individuals underwent its TCR sequencing and HLA analysis.

Random hexamers were used to reverse transcribe the RNA input (about 0.5 to 1 ug). By means of immunoSEQ multiplex PCR, TCR beta CDR3 spanning 54 Vbeta and 13 Jbeta underwent amplification. TCRdb passed the immunoSEQ multiplex PCR reads through MiXCR, listing each CDR3 protein once. Here the sample spans about 210,000 distinct CDR3 sequences, approximately 95% being singletons. The sequenced target, TCR beta, came from blood CD8+ and CD4+ T cells. Germline V gives CDR1 MNHNY, CDR2 SVGAGI (reference sequence). Between the trimmed V and J ends, which lost 0 bases and 8 bases, there was a span of 10 bases. The CDR3 runs to 13 residues.

Specimen: CD4+ T cells from PBMCs. The source is a human donor with multiple sclerosis. V usage is TRBV6-6 and J usage is TRBJ1-1; D not certain. The CDR3 here is CASSYSRPLEAFF. For the CDR3, the DNA is TGTGCCAGCAGTTACTCGCGTCCCCTCGAAGCTTTCTTT.